In this sample, the clone carrying this T cell receptor (beta chain) turned up many times. Its specificity is not known. The record originates from a study of T cells in Graves' hyperthyroidism and ophthalmopathy. RNA transcripts yielded amplified TCR beta CDR3 regions. Using the HTBI primer set, a first-round RT-PCR was run on the TCR CDR3. Each CDR3 protein gets one entry after TCRdb re-called the multiplex PCR reads with MiXCR. The sample holds under 550,000 distinct CDR3 sequences; 12% to 15% are singletons and the top ten take 5.3%. Study outcomes and limitations: Most thyroid clonotypes expanded above 0.001 were also detected in blood.

The germline CDR1 and CDR2 sequences are DFQATT and SNEGSKA (reference sequence). V lost 4 bases and J 3 bases, leaving 15 bases between the germline ends. The CDR3 length is 14 residues. The hyperthyroidism patients had all been newly diagnosed, and their disease duration was under 2 months. Their ages ranged from 18 to 65 years. The genes are TRBV20-1 and TRBJ2-5; tentative D call: TRBD2 (6 bases). The source of this sequence is a young woman with Graves' hyperthyroidism. Material: blood. CDR3 DNA: TGCAGTGCTATTGGACTATTCTCTAAAGAGACCCAGTACTTC. It translates to CSAIGLFSKETQYF.